These 19 T cell receptor beta chains were all obtained from the same sample, sequenced in a study of T-cell memory formation after mild COVID-19 (dated by TCRdb to 2020 to 2023). The library was generated by 5' RACE. The data were produced on an Illumina NovaSeq 6000. Using fastp at Q25 and MiXCR, TCRdb reprocessed the public reads and kept productive beta chains. Duplicate CDR3 protein sequences are folded into a single record with the most common DNA and genes. This sample holds 150,000 to 200,000 distinct CDR3 sequences; around 10% were observed only once. The ten largest account for approximately 3.8% of the sample. The sequenced material came from PBMCs or a T cell subset sorted from them (not recorded which). Source of these receptors: a man aged 18-30 years who had mild COVID-19 (a few samples of this study predate the infection). The sample titles of this study are shuffled in the database, so cell type and time point are left out; the donor was told from shared clones.

This clonotype has at least ten counts. V is TRBV12-3 or TRBV12-4 and J is TRBJ1-3, with D uncertain. The CDR3 totals 14 residues. Trimming took off 8 bases at V and 6 bases at J, with 17 bases between the two ends. The CDR3 sequence is CASSETWTENTIYF. The DNA for the CDR3 is TGTGCCAGCTCGGAGACCTGGACGGAAAACACCATATATTTT.

The chain is built from TRBV11-3 and TRBJ2-1; D is perhaps TRBD1 or TRBD2 (6 bases each). V lost 5 bases to trimming and J lost 0 bases, with 17 bases between them. Germline V lookup: CDR1 SGHNT, CDR2 YENEEA. The CDR3 runs to 17 residues. CDR3 DNA: TGTGCCAGCAGCCCCGGAGGGGGGCGTATCTCCTACAATGAGCAGTTCTTC. It yields the protein CASSPGGGRISYNEQFF.

This clonotype was picked up a small number of times. V and J are TRBV6-2 or TRBV6-3 and TRBJ2-3; 7 bases map to TRBD2. Germline V CDR1 and CDR2: MNHEY, SVGEGT. This CDR3 comprises 18 residues. Trimming took 8 bases from V and 2 from J; bases not matched to a gene: 19. CDR3 in amino acids: CASSPRASAGPVTDTQYF. The DNA of the CDR3 is TGTGCCAGCTCCCCGAGGGCCTCAGCGGGGCCCGTCACAGATACGCAGTATTTT.

This clonotype was observed at least ten times. CDR3 sequence: CASSLGRIQTDTQYF. The CDR3 region has the DNA TGTGCCAGCAGCTTAGGGCGGATACAAACAGATACGCAGTATTTT. J is TRBJ2-3 and V is TRBV7-6, with unresolved D. The CDR3 runs to 15 residues. Germline CDR1 reads SGHVS; CDR2 reads FNYEAQ. The ends were cut back, 1 base at V and 3 bases at J, with 11 bases in the middle.

This clonotype was counted only a few times. The chain carries TRBV10-3 and TRBJ1-2, with 8 bases matching TRBD1. J gave up 4 bases and V 5 bases, and 12 bases lay outside the gene matches. The CDR3 has 16 amino acids. Germline V gene lookup returns CDR1 ENHRY and CDR2 SYGVKD. CDR3 nucleotide sequence: TGTGCCATCAGTAACCAGGGGGCACTGACTGGCTATGGCTACACCTTC. As protein: CAISNQGALTGYGYTF.

Concerning this clonotype: One end of the junction is discordant with germline, which a read error may explain. The chain employs TRBV2 and TRBJ1-2; D possibly corresponds to TRBD1 (5 bases). The germline CDR1 and CDR2 sequences are SNHLY and FYNNEI. The CDR3 runs to 14 residues. CDR3 residues: CASSDRRTFWGSTF. The CDR3 DNA sequence: TGTGCCAGCAGTGACCGCAGGACCTTCTGGGGCTCCACCTTC.

The chain employs TRBV15 and TRBJ1-1; TRBD1 might be the D (6 bases). Germline assignment: CDR1 LNHNV and CDR2 YYDKDF (reference sequence). CDR3 size: 14 residues. The germline V and J ends were trimmed by 1 base and 3 bases, with 9 bases remaining between them. CDR3 nucleotides: TGTGCCACCAGCAGAGTATACAGGGACACTGAAGCTTTCTTT. Protein sequence: CATSRVYRDTEAFF.

Many counts were recorded for this clonotype. This sequence joins TRBV5-1 and TRBJ2-3; 14 positions match TRBD2. Germline CDR1 and CDR2: SGHRS and YFSETQ. V was clipped by 0 bases and J by 5 bases; unmatched bases: 8. This CDR3 comprises 18 residues. As DNA, the CDR3 is TGCGCCAGCAGCTTGGCCCGACTAGCGGGGGGGCAATTAGATACGCAGTATTTT. The encoded protein is CASSLARLAGGQLDTQYF.

The CDR3 sequence is CASSRPDRGTPPLHF. CDR3 coding DNA: TGTGCCAGCAGCCGCCCGGACAGGGGAACGCCACCCCTCCACTTT. This chain joins TRBV7-2 and TRBJ1-6; TRBD1 matches at 9 bases. Germline-derived CDR1 and CDR2 are SGHTA and FQGNSA. After removal of 5 bases from V and 11 bases from J, the junction contained 10 bases not matched to a gene. This CDR3 has 15 residues.

The chain uses TRBV2 and TRBJ2-2; D uncertain. Trimming removed 4 bases at V and 5 bases at J, with 8 bases between. Germline CDR1 and CDR2: SNHLY and FYNNEI. The CDR3 runs to 13 residues. The DNA of the CDR3 is TGTGCCAGCAGTGTCCGTACTACCGGGGAGCTGTTTTTT. Translated, it gives CASSVRTTGELFF.

The chain has TRBV27 and TRBJ1-2; D is ambiguous. The CDR3 spans 16 residues. V lost 6 bases to trimming and J lost 0 bases, with 17 bases between them. Per germline, CDR1 MNHEY and CDR2 SMNVEV (reference sequence). This chain's CDR3 is CASRGLWGEPNYGYTF. The CDR3 DNA follows: TGTGCCAGCAGGGGATTGTGGGGAGAGCCTAACTATGGCTACACCTTC.

The chain joins TRBV2 to TRBJ2-3; D possibly corresponds to TRBD1 (6 bases). There are 15 residues in the CDR3. Germline assignment: CDR1 SNHLY and CDR2 FYNNEI. The V end lost 6 bases, the J end lost 3 bases, and 16 bases lay between the germline ends. The CDR3 sequence is CASSDDRRVTDTQYF. CDR3 bases: TGTGCCAGCAGCGACGACAGGCGGGTAACAGATACGCAGTATTTT.

This clonotype was counted ten times or more. This chain joins TRBV6-5 and TRBJ2-1; the D is unclear. V was cut by 2 bases and J by 0 bases, with 8 bases left in between. The CDR3 sequence is 15 residues long. CDR1 MNHEY and CDR2 SVGAGI come from the germline V gene. The CDR3 DNA follows: TGTGCCAGCAGTTACGGGATAAACTCCTACAATGAGCAGTTCTTC. Translation gives CASSYGINSYNEQFF.

This clonotype was counted many times. The genes are TRBV4-3 and TRBJ1-1; D is possibly TRBD1 (6 bases). The V gene lost 3 bases and the J gene lost 3 bases, with 14 bases spanning the gap. Germline CDR1 and CDR2: LGHNA and YSLEER. The CDR3 sequence is 15 residues long. The DNA for the CDR3 is TGCGCCAGCAGCCACCCCGACAGGCGAGACACTGAAGCTTTCTTT. This codes for CASSHPDRRDTEAFF.

V is TRBV7-9 and J is TRBJ1-1; TRBD1 is a possible D gene (5 bases). CDR1 and CDR2 (germline): SEHNR, FQNEAQ (reference sequence). V was trimmed by 11 bases and J by 1 base, leaving 11 bases between them. The CDR3 is 12 residues long. The CDR3 protein is CAGRTGNTEAFF. DNA for the CDR3: TGTGCCGGTCGAACAGGGAACACTGAAGCTTTCTTT.

The J gene is TRBJ1-1, the V gene TRBV4-2; no clear D. Germline V gives CDR1 LGHNA, CDR2 YNFKEQ. Trimming pared 1 base from V and 3 bases from J, leaving 15 bases between. This CDR3 has 16 residues. CDR3 residues: CASSQGPPPLDTEAFF. Here the CDR3 DNA reads TGTGCCAGCAGCCAAGGACCGCCCCCCCTGGACACTGAAGCTTTCTTT.

This clonotype was seen at least ten times. The chain carries TRBV2 and TRBJ2-7; D gene ambiguous. Between the trimmed V and J ends, which lost 3 bases and 2 bases, there was a span of 5 bases. There are 12 residues in the CDR3. Germline V CDR1 and CDR2: SNHLY, FYNNEI. The CDR3 DNA is TGTGCCAGCAGTGAGAACGCCTACGAGCAGTACTTC. It encodes CASSENAYEQYF.

The V call is TRBV6-5, the J call TRBJ2-6; D is unclear. The V end was cut by 0 bases, the J end by 4 bases, with 7 bases between. The CDR3 consists of 15 residues. Per the germline V gene, CDR1 is MNHEY and CDR2 is SVGAGI. Here the CDR3 reads CASSYSGAGANVLTF. In nucleotides, the CDR3 is TGTGCCAGCAGTTACTCGGGCGCCGGGGCCAACGTCCTGACTTTC.

The V and J genes are TRBV7-2 and TRBJ1-4; D gene uncertain. Germline V CDR1 and CDR2: SGHTA, FQGNSA. This CDR3 comprises 14 residues. V lost 5 bases to trimming and J lost 4 bases, with 11 bases between them. CDR3 loop: CASSPGRRNEKLFF. The CDR3 DNA reads as TGTGCCAGCAGCCCGGGAAGGCGTAATGAAAAACTGTTTTTT.